Following are 25 T cell receptor beta chains from one sample sequenced in a study of early T cells in non-severe SARS-CoV-2 infection. In TCRdb, the 5' RACE reads were re-called with MiXCR into one record per CDR3 protein. Altogether around 70,000 distinct CDR3 sequences are present, around 9.9% being singletons, with the ten largest covering 6.4%. The sample consisted of whole blood. Receptors originate from an adult who was a healthcare worker with PCR-confirmed SARS-CoV-2 infection or an uninfected control (not recorded which).

This clonotype was detected a few times. The chain employs TRBV7-6 and TRBJ2-1; D may be TRBD1 (5 bases). The germline V gene encodes CDR1 SGHVS and CDR2 FNYEAQ. Trimming took off 5 bases at V and 1 base at J, with 15 bases between the two ends. The CDR3 covers 16 residues. As DNA, the CDR3 is TGTGCCAGCAGCGAAACCGAACAGGAATCCTACAATGAGCAGTTCTTC. Translation: CASSETEQESYNEQFF.

In its sample, this clonotype was seen many times. V usage is TRBV28 and J usage is TRBJ1-3; weak D call: TRBD1 (5 bases). Germline V CDR1 and CDR2: MDHEN, SYDVKM. The V gene lost 3 bases and the J gene lost 0 bases, with 9 bases spanning the gap. CDR3 size: 15 residues. Here the CDR3 reads CASSFPGTSGNTIYF. The CDR3 nucleotides are TGTGCCAGCAGTTTCCCGGGGACCTCTGGAAACACCATATATTTT.

Many counts were recorded for this clonotype. The chain recombines TRBV5-1 with TRBJ1-3; D is undetermined. The germline V and J ends were trimmed by 0 bases and 3 bases, with 7 bases remaining between them. Germline CDR1 SGHRS, CDR2 YFSETQ. The CDR3 covers 14 residues. The CDR3 region is CASSLEKGGNTIYF. In nucleotides, the CDR3 is TGCGCCAGCAGCTTGGAAAAGGGTGGAAACACCATATATTTT.

This clonotype was recorded a few times. The rearrangement uses TRBV12-5 and TRBJ1-2; 7 bases agree with TRBD1. The CDR3 sequence is 13 residues long. V trimming: 6 bases; J trimming: 8 bases; junction bases outside the gene matches: 9. Germline V gene data show CDR1 as LGHNT and CDR2 as FRNRAP. CDR3 in DNA: TGTGCTAGTGGACCCGACAGGGCAGGCGGCTACACCTTC. Encoded protein: CASGPDRAGGYTF. The full variable domain, its missing parts supplied by reference TRBV12-5 and TRBJ1-2, is DARVTQTPRHKVTEMGQEVTMRCQPILGHNTVFWYRQTMMQGLELLAYFRNRAPLDDSGMPKDRFSAEMPDATLATLKIQPSEPRDSAVYFCASGPDRAGGYTFGSGTRLTVV.

This clonotype appeared a few times. The gene calls are TRBV5-1 and TRBJ2-1, with 9 positions matching TRBD1. The germline V gene encodes CDR1 SGHRS and CDR2 YFSETQ. V shed 9 bases, J shed 6 bases, and the junction held 13 bases outside the gene matches. The CDR3 contains 15 residues. CDR3 in amino acids: CATGIGRTGVNEQFF. In DNA form, the CDR3 reads TGCGCCACGGGAATAGGTAGGACAGGGGTCAATGAGCAGTTCTTC.

This clonotype was seen ten or more times. The CDR3, as DNA: TGTGCCATCTCGGGACAGACTAGCACAGATACGCAGTATTTT. It is translated as CAISGQTSTDTQYF. The chain recombines TRBV10-3 with TRBJ2-3; 7 positions match TRBD1. This CDR3 is built from 14 residues. Per germline, CDR1 ENHRY and CDR2 SYGVKD. Trimming at V came to 8 bases and at J to 0 bases, leaving 5 bases not matched to a gene.

The chain is built from TRBV12-3 or TRBV12-4 and TRBJ1-4, with TRBD1 identical over 7 bases. The CDR3 length is 16 residues. V lost 3 bases to trimming and J lost 5 bases; unmatched junction nucleotides: 9. CDR3 bases: TGTGCCAGCAGTTTCCGATACGGGACAGTGAATGAAAAACTGTTTTTT. Protein product: CASSFRYGTVNEKLFF.

J is TRBJ2-1 and V is TRBV12-3 or TRBV12-4; D might be TRBD2 (5 bases). V lost 6 bases and J 9 bases, leaving 9 bases between the germline ends. The CDR3 sequence is 11 residues long. The CDR3 coding sequence is TGTGCCAGCAGCACCCGGGGTGAGCAGTTCTTC. Translation gives CASSTRGEQFF.

In its sample, this clonotype was seen many times. The rearrangement uses TRBV15 and TRBJ2-5; TRBD2 is a possible D gene (6 bases). This CDR3 comprises 13 residues. The germline gives CDR1 LNHNV, CDR2 YYDKDF (reference sequence). Trimming shortened V by 2 bases and J by 7 bases, and 11 bases separated the two germline ends. DNA of the CDR3: TGTGCCACCAGCAGAATAGCGGATGGGACCCAGTACTTC. It encodes CATSRIADGTQYF.

This clonotype was observed a handful of times. The gene calls are TRBV5-6 and TRBJ1-1; no clear D gene. The CDR3 has 11 residues. Trimming pared 4 bases from V and 8 bases from J, leaving 9 bases between. Per the germline V gene, CDR1 is SGHDT and CDR2 is YYEEEE. In DNA, the CDR3 is TGTGCCAGCAGCCAAAACCGGGAAGCTTTCTTT. It is translated as CASSQNREAFF. Together with reference TRBV5-6 and TRBJ1-1, the CDR3 gives the full variable domain: DAGVTQSPTHLIKTRGQQVTLRCSPKSGHDTVSWYQQALGQGPQFIFQYYEEEERQRGNFPDRFSGHQFPNYSSELNVNALLLGDSALYLCASSQNREAFFGQGTRLTVV.

This clonotype was seen repeatedly, ten times or more. The chain carries TRBV4-3 and TRBJ2-7; no firm D call. V lost 1 base and J lost 1, with 17 bases in between. CDR3 length: 17 amino acids. CDR1 and CDR2 (germline): LGHNA, YSLEER. The CDR3 nucleotides read TGCGCCAGCAGCCAAGGCCCTCAGCGCTGTAGATCCTACGAGCAGTACTTC. It specifies CASSQGPQRCRSYEQYF.

This clonotype was seen more than once but under ten times. The genes are TRBV20-1 and TRBJ2-1, with D perhaps matching TRBD2 (5 bases). Trimming took 4 bases from V and 8 from J, leaving 12 bases between them. CDR1 and CDR2 (germline): DFQATT, SNEGSKA (reference sequence). The CDR3 length is 12 residues. DNA of the CDR3: TGCAGTGCTACACCGCAGGAGGATGAGCAGTTCTTC. Translated, it gives CSATPQEDEQFF.

This clonotype has ten or more counts. The chain links TRBV29-1 to TRBJ2-1, with 9 bases that match TRBD1. The V gene's germline CDR1 is SQVTM and CDR2 ANQGSEA. With V trimmed by 6 bases and J by 9 bases, 12 bases remained unmatched. CDR3 size: 14 residues. The CDR3 region is CSVPARDRVLEQFF. The CDR3, as DNA: TGCAGCGTCCCCGCCCGGGACAGGGTCCTTGAGCAGTTCTTC.

The V gene is TRBV3-1, the J gene TRBJ2-7; 9 bases are shared with TRBD2. The V gene end was trimmed by 4 bases and the J gene end by 2 bases; junction bases not matched to a gene: 6. The length of the CDR3 is 15 residues. Looked up from germline, CDR1 is LGHDT and CDR2 is YNNKEL (reference sequence). The CDR3 sequence is CASSLDSGGTYEQYF. Here the CDR3 DNA reads TGTGCCAGCAGCCTGGATAGCGGGGGTACCTACGAGCAGTACTTC.

This chain uses TRBV5-1 with TRBJ1-5; D call uncertain. CDR3 length: 10 amino acids. Germline lookup yields CDR1 SGHRS and CDR2 YFSETQ. The V gene lost 4 bases and the J gene lost 4 bases, with 0 bases spanning the gap. The CDR3 DNA sequence: TGCGCCAGCAGCAATCAGCCCCAGCATTTT. Encoded protein: CASSNQPQHF.

This chain uses TRBV9 with TRBJ2-1, with unresolved D. Germline V gene lookup returns CDR1 SGDLS and CDR2 YYNGEE. V lost 3 bases to trimming and J lost 4 bases, with 11 bases between them. The CDR3 has 14 residues. CDR3 region: CASSAQQKYNEQFF. Written as DNA, the CDR3 is TGTGCCAGCAGCGCCCAACAGAAGTACAATGAGCAGTTCTTC.

At least ten counts were recorded for this clonotype. The rearrangement uses TRBV2 and TRBJ2-5; D not certain. This CDR3 comprises 14 residues. The V gene's germline CDR1 is SNHLY and CDR2 FYNNEI. V was shortened by 6 bases and J by 1 base, with 12 bases between the two germline ends. The CDR3 spells CASSYRKGQETQYF. The CDR3 DNA reads TGTGCCAGCAGCTATCGTAAGGGCCAAGAGACCCAGTACTTC.

This clonotype was found a few times. V is TRBV12-3 or TRBV12-4 and J is TRBJ1-3, with D possibly TRBD1 on 6 matching bases. V was clipped by 2 bases and J by 4 bases, with 12 bases between them. The CDR3 loop spans 15 amino acids. The CDR3 region has the DNA TGTGCCAGCAGTTTACGGGGGCCGATGGGAAACACCATATATTTT. Translated: CASSLRGPMGNTIYF.

The chain recombines TRBV5-6 with TRBJ1-1, with D perhaps TRBD1 (6 bases). This CDR3 has 16 residues. V was clipped by 3 bases and J by 3 bases, with 18 bases between them. CDR1 and CDR2 (germline): SGHDT, YYEEEE. The CDR3 here is CASSSITIQGDTEAFF. The CDR3 region has the DNA TGTGCCAGCAGCTCAATCACGATACAGGGCGACACTGAAGCTTTCTTT.

There are a few counts of this clonotype. This sequence joins TRBV6-6 and TRBJ2-7; D gene unclear. Trimming cost V 2 bases and J 6 bases, with 5 bases left between them. The CDR3 contains 11 residues. Germline CDR1 and CDR2: MNHNY and SVGAGI (reference sequence). The CDR3 DNA reads as TGTGCCAGCAGTTACCAAAGCGAGCAGTACTTC. Protein product: CASSYQSEQYF.

This clonotype was counted at least ten times. This sequence joins TRBV5-3 and TRBJ1-6; maybe TRBD1 (5 bases). TRBV5-3 is labeled an ORF, and its function is uncertain. This CDR3 spans 14 amino acids. V was shortened by 1 base and J by 8 bases, with 10 bases between the two germline ends. The CDR3 here is CARSLSRVHSPLHF. The DNA for the CDR3 is TGTGCCAGAAGCTTGAGCAGGGTACATTCACCCCTCCACTTT.

This clonotype came up a few times. The chain recombines TRBV12-3 or TRBV12-4 with TRBJ2-1; the match to TRBD2 covers 10 bases. The junction had 8 bases not matched to a gene; V was cut back by 3 bases and J by 0 bases. This CDR3 comprises 18 residues. Written as DNA, the CDR3 is TGTGCCAGCAGTTTGTCACTAGCGGGGACTAGCTCCTACAATGAGCAGTTCTTC. Translation gives CASSLSLAGTSSYNEQFF.

The CDR3 here is CASSLQGTNEKLFF. The CDR3 nucleotides read TGTGCCAGCAGCTTACAGGGCACTAATGAAAAACTGTTTTTT. The V gene is TRBV7-9, the J gene TRBJ1-4; D possibly corresponds to TRBD1 (5 bases). The CDR3 is 14 residues long. Germline values: CDR1 SEHNR, CDR2 FQNEAQ (reference sequence). Trimming stripped 2 bases from V and 2 bases from J, with 6 bases between.

By its share, this clonotype is medium-sized. This rearrangement joins TRBV28 to TRBJ2-1, with 14 nucleotides matching TRBD2. Germline V CDR1 and CDR2: MDHEN, SYDVKM. V was clipped by 5 bases and J by 16 bases; unmatched bases: 7. The CDR3 contains 13 residues. The CDR3 DNA reads as TGTGCCAGCAGTGCCGGACTAGCGGGAGGAAAATTCTTC. Protein: CASSAGLAGGKFF.

The sample holds one count of this clonotype. This chain links TRBV12-3 or TRBV12-4 with TRBJ1-5; 7 nucleotides align to TRBD1. This CDR3 contains 14 residues. After removal of 7 bases from V and 5 bases from J, the junction contained 8 bases not matched to a gene. CDR3 sequence: CASTKGAADQPQHF. The CDR3, as DNA: TGTGCCAGCACTAAGGGGGCAGCAGATCAGCCCCAGCATTTT.